What follows is one T cell receptor (beta chain) and its context. What it binds is unknown. This specimen belongs to a study of T cell responses to AZD1222 COVID-19 vaccine. Study observations and caveats: Baseline antibody screening turned up just six seropositive AZD1222 recipients.

Trimming pared 4 bases from V and 1 base from J, leaving 7 bases between. The CDR3 has 13 residues. Germline lookup yields CDR1 LNHNV and CDR2 YYDKDF (reference sequence). Method: immunoSEQ multiplex PCR; TCRdb's copy keeps in-frame clones and lacks some. This table holds around 120,000 clones, over 80% found once. The sample consisted of peripheral blood, taken on day 0 of AZD1222 vaccination. This sequence originates from an adult in good health. The rearrangement uses TRBV15 and TRBJ1-1, with D unresolved. The CDR3 nucleotides are TGTGCCACCAGCATAAATTGGAACACTGAAGCTTTCTTT. The encoded protein is CATSINWNTEAFF. The complete variable domain, with remaining parts taken from reference TRBV15 and TRBJ1-1, reads DAMVIQNPRYQVTQFGKPVTLSCSQTLNHNVMYWYQQKSSQAPKLLFHYYDKDFNNEADTPDNFQSRRPNTSFCFLDIRSPGLGDTAMYLCATSINWNTEAFFGQGTRLTVV.